In its sample, the clone carrying this TCR beta chain was seen a few times. The junction does not match germline at one end; this may be a read error. Three rounds of nested PCR, following a modified ARM-PCR protocol, produced the TCRbeta library. In TCRdb, the multiplex PCR reads were re-called with MiXCR into one record per CDR3 protein. The sample gives tens of thousands of distinct CDR3 sequences, under 70% of which show up once; roughly 26% is in the top ten. This entry belongs to a study of tumor and adjacent non-tumor tissue in lung cancer. The CDR3 has 15 residues. Germline CDR1 reads DFQATT; CDR2 reads SNEGSKA (reference sequence). This sample's RNA came from whole unsorted tissue. The normal lung tissue was taken more than 3 cm from the tumor edge.

The V gene is TRBV20-1, the J gene TRBJ2-5, with D possibly TRBD1 on 7 matching bases. Sequenced material: distant non-tumor lung tissue. This clonotype was obtained from a woman between 50 and 59 years old with non-small cell lung cancer. The CDR3 region has the DNA TGCAATGCTAGTGTCGGACAGGAGGGAGTGGAGACCCAGTACTTC. Translation: CNASVGQEGVETQYF.